What follows describes a single T cell receptor beta chain. Its antigen is still unknown. This entry comes from a study of response to subunit inactivated influenza vaccine. TCRdb reprocessed the RT-PCR reads via MiXCR and lists one record per CDR3 protein. The sample shows over 400,000 distinct CDR3 sequences, about an eighth of them seen only once. The study's findings and limits: Only a handful of new T cells, the authors suggested, are recruited with each seasonal influenza vaccination.

V shed 2 bases and J 6 bases; nucleotides not matched to a gene: 4. CDR3 length: 16 amino acids. CDR1 and CDR2 from the germline V gene are SGDLS and YYNGEE. The chain combines TRBV9 with TRBJ2-1; the match to TRBD2 covers 14 bases. Here the sequenced sample was PBMCs from blood, taken 45 days after vaccination. This TCR was recovered from a man aged 50 to 59 who received an inactivated influenza vaccine. The CDR3 here is CASSVGLAGVLNEQFF. The CDR3 DNA sequence: TGTGCCAGCAGCGTGGGACTAGCGGGAGTGCTCAATGAGCAGTTCTTC.